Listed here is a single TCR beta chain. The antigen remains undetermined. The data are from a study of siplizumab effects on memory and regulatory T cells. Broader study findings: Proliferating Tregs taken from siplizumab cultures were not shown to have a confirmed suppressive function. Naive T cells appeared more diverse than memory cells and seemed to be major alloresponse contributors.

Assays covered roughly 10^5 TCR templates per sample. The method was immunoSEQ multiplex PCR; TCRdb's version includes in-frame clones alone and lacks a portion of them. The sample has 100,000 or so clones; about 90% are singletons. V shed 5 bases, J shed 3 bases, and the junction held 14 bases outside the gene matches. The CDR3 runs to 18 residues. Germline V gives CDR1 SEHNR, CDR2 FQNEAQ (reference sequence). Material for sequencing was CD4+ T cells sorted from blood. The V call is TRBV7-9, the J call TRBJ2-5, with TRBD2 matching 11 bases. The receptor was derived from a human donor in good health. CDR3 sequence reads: CASSRYYTSGRYEETQYF. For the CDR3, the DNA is TGTGCCAGCAGCCGGTATTACACTAGCGGGAGATACGAAGAGACCCAGTACTTC.